These 19 T cell receptor beta chains share one sample of origin, sequenced in a study of Graves' ophthalmopathy and Graves' hyperthyroidism. From RNA, the CDR3 regions of TCR beta chains were amplified and sequenced. The workflow started with a first-round RT-PCR run with HTBI primers and then moved on to a second-round multiplex PCR. MiXCR, run by TCRdb on the multiplex PCR reads, gives a single entry per CDR3 protein. Of about 600,000 distinct CDR3 sequences in the sample, roughly 40% were seen once. Material for sequencing was peripheral blood or thyroid tissue (not recorded which). The receptors stem from an adult man with Graves' hyperthyroidism.

Remarks on this clonotype: This may stem from a read error, because a much larger clone lies one nucleotide away. As the CDR3 is not closed by the conserved phenylalanine or tryptophan, this likely results from a read error. The chain is built from TRBV7-2 and TRBJ2-7; TRBD1 matches 10 bases. This CDR3 is 15 amino acids long. Germline V gene data show CDR1 as SGHTA and CDR2 as FQGNSA. DNA for the CDR3: TGCGCCAGCAGCCAAGTGGAGGGACAGGGGACCGAGCAGTACCTC. As protein: CASSQVEGQGTEQYL.

The chain employs TRBV10-2 and TRBJ2-3; a possible D gene is TRBD2 (5 bases). This CDR3 is built from 18 residues. Per the germline V gene, CDR1 is WSHSY and CDR2 is SAAADI. V lost 4 bases and J 5 bases, leaving 25 bases between the germline ends. In DNA form, the CDR3 reads TGCGCCAGCAGTGCGGAGGCCCGCCCCAGCGTAAGAGAAGATACGCAGTATTTT. Translation gives CASSAEARPSVREDTQYF.

Concerning this clonotype itself: This may be a read error, as it is one base from a much larger clone. The V call is TRBV6-6, the J call TRBJ1-1; D remains unclear. The CDR3 covers 12 residues. CDR1 MNHNY and CDR2 SVGAGI come from the germline V gene (reference sequence). V lost 11 bases to trimming and J lost 4 bases, with 14 bases between them. CDR3 amino acids: CACRNMVTEAFF. The DNA of the CDR3 is TGTGCCTGCCGGAACATGGTCACTGAAGCTTTCTTT.

The chain carries TRBV2 and TRBJ1-5, with TRBD1 as a possible D gene (6 bases). The CDR3 sequence is 15 residues long. CDR1 and CDR2 from the germline V gene are SNHLY and FYNNEI. The V gene lost 6 bases and the J gene lost 5 bases, with 17 bases spanning the gap. The CDR3 DNA follows: TGTGCCAGCAGACTAGGCGTGGGGGGCGATCAGCCCCAGCATTTT. Translation gives CASRLGVGGDQPQHF. Combining the CDR3 with reference TRBV2 and TRBJ1-5 gives the whole variable domain EPEVTQTPSHQVTQMGQEVILRCVPISNHLYFYWYRQILGQKVEFLVSFYNNEISEKSEIFDDQFSVERPDGSNFTLKIRSTKLEDSAMYFCASRLGVGGDQPQHFGDGTRLSIL.

This clonotype has a count of ten or more. The chain links TRBV20-1 to TRBJ1-1, with a weak D call TRBD1 (5 bases). V was shortened by 0 bases and J by 5 bases, with 10 bases between the two germline ends. CDR1 is DFQATT and CDR2 is SNEGSKA in the germline V gene (reference sequence). The CDR3 sequence is 13 residues long. The CDR3 sequence is CSARDLGVTEAFF. The CDR3 nucleotides are TGCAGTGCTAGAGATTTGGGGGTTACTGAAGCTTTCTTT.

The chain uses TRBV24-1 and TRBJ2-2; maybe TRBD1 (5 bases). This CDR3 contains 17 residues. The germline gives CDR1 KGHDR, CDR2 SFDVKD. The V gene lost 3 bases and the J gene lost 2 bases, with 15 bases spanning the gap. The CDR3 reads CATSDPSGAFNTGELFF. CDR3 bases: TGTGCCACCAGTGATCCGAGTGGGGCTTTTAACACCGGGGAGCTGTTTTTT.

There are many counts of this clonotype. This chain connects TRBV19 to TRBJ1-1; TRBD1 agrees at 7 bases. V lost 6 bases, J lost 0 bases, and 10 bases stayed unmatched. CDR3 length equals 16 residues. Germline lookup yields CDR1 LNHDA and CDR2 SQIVND (reference sequence). The CDR3, as DNA: TGTGCCAGTAGGACCTACCGGGACAGCATGAACACTGAAGCTTTCTTT. Its protein product is CASRTYRDSMNTEAFF.

The rearrangement links TRBV29-1 to TRBJ1-4; 7 nucleotides line up with TRBD1. CDR1 SQVTM and CDR2 ANQGSEA come from the germline V gene. The CDR3 is made up of 14 amino acids. V lost 1 base, J lost 8 bases, and 7 bases stayed unmatched. This CDR3 reads CSVEGQGVREKLFF. The CDR3 DNA reads as TGCAGCGTTGAAGGACAGGGCGTGAGGGAAAAACTGTTTTTT.

Notes on this clonotype: This may be a read error, as it is one base from a much larger clone. The chain uses TRBV10-3 and TRBJ1-5; tentative D call: TRBD1 (6 bases). The germline CDR1 and CDR2 sequences are ENHRY and SYGVKD. The CDR3 runs 16 residues. The V and J ends lost 3 bases and 2 bases respectively, with 14 bases between them. CDR3 sequence reads: CAISEQPGAGNQPQHF. CDR3 nucleotide sequence: TGTGCCATCAGTGAACAGCCAGGGGCAGGCAATCAGCCCCAGCATTTT.

This clonotype came up many times. This chain uses TRBV29-1 with TRBJ1-1, with D hard to call. V shed 0 bases and J shed 7 bases, with 12 bases lying between them. This CDR3 spans 13 amino acids. Germline CDR1 and CDR2: SQVTM and ANQGSEA. The CDR3 bases are TGCAGCGTTGAAGAGGTCGGGTTGAATGAAGCTTTCTTT. Its protein is CSVEEVGLNEAFF. Supplemented by reference TRBV29-1 and TRBJ1-1, the full variable domain reads SAVISQKPSRDICQRGTSLTIQCQVDSQVTMMFWYRQQPGQSLTLIATANQGSEATYESGFVIDKFPISRPNLTFSTLTVSNMSPEDSSIYLCSVEEVGLNEAFFGQGTRLTVV.

The chain carries TRBV30 and TRBJ2-7; D may be TRBD2 (6 bases). Germline assignment: CDR1 GTSNPN and CDR2 SVGIG (reference sequence). V lost 5 bases and J 7 bases, leaving 24 bases between the germline ends. The CDR3 is made up of 15 amino acids. The CDR3 reads CAWDYPGLGLTEQYF. CDR3 DNA: TGTGCCTGGGATTATCCGGGACTTGGTCTGACTGAGCAGTACTTC.

The genes are TRBV18 and TRBJ1-5, with a possible D match to TRBD1 (5 bases). V was shortened by 2 bases and J by 9 bases, with 14 bases between the two germline ends. The CDR3 is made up of 14 amino acids. CDR1 is KGHSH and CDR2 is LQKENI in the germline V gene. CDR3 nucleotide sequence: TGTGCCAGCTCACCAAATCAGGGAATTTGGCCCCAGCATTTT. Translated, it gives CASSPNQGIWPQHF.

This clonotype was recorded a few times. The CDR3 DNA follows: TGCGCCAGCAGCTCCGACTCGGGGCTGAGCTCCTACGAGCAGTACTTC. It codes for CASSSDSGLSSYEQYF. The rearrangement uses TRBV5-1 and TRBJ2-7; the D call may be TRBD1 or TRBD2 (5 bases each). V dropped 3 bases and J dropped 0 bases, with 16 bases sitting between them. The CDR3 has 16 residues. Germline-derived CDR1 and CDR2 are SGHRS and YFSETQ.

The chain carries TRBV7-2 and TRBJ1-4; 11 bases agree with TRBD1. Looked up from germline, CDR1 is SGHTA and CDR2 is FQGNSA. The V gene end was trimmed by 5 bases and the J gene end by 7 bases; junction bases not matched to a gene: 12. The length of the CDR3 is 17 residues. The CDR3 nucleotides read TGTGCCAGCAGCACAGGAGGACAGGGGGCACTGGTTGAAAAACTGTTTTTT. This translates into CASSTGGQGALVEKLFF.

The chain couples TRBV10-3 to TRBJ1-1; a weak D match, TRBD1 (5 bases). CDR3 length equals 12 residues. Trimming removed 10 bases from V and 9 bases from J, with 18 bases in between. The V gene's germline CDR1 is ENHRY and CDR2 SYGVKD. The CDR3 sequence is CASSPDKVKAFF. The CDR3 region has the DNA TGTGCCAGCAGCCCGGACAAGGTGAAAGCTTTCTTT.

With respect to this clonotype: One end of the junction does not line up with germline, which may come from a read error. This chain joins TRBV7-7 and TRBJ2-7, with 7 bases that match TRBD2. There are 13 residues in the CDR3. Per germline, CDR1 SSHAT and CDR2 FNYEAQ (reference sequence). The CDR3 is CASSTSETGEQYF. CDR3 nucleotide sequence: TGTGCTAGCAGCACTAGCGAAACCGGGGAGCAGTACTTC.

This clonotype was recorded once. The V and J genes are TRBV15 and TRBJ2-3, with 7 bases lining up with TRBD1. The CDR3 covers 15 residues. Trimming cost V 7 bases and J 3 bases; bases outside gene matches: 10. Germline V gene data show CDR1 as LNHNV and CDR2 as YYDKDF (reference sequence). The chain's CDR3 is CATNSGTARTDTQYF. As DNA, the CDR3 is TGTGCCACCAACAGTGGGACAGCTAGGACAGATACGCAGTATTTT. Full variable domain (missing parts from reference TRBV15 and TRBJ2-3): DAMVIQNPRYQVTQFGKPVTLSCSQTLNHNVMYWYQQKSSQAPKLLFHYYDKDFNNEADTPDNFQSRRPNTSFCFLDIRSPGLGDTAMYLCATNSGTARTDTQYFGPGTRLTVL.

This clonotype was detected ten times or more. The V gene is TRBV7-9, the J gene TRBJ2-5; D perhaps matches TRBD1 (5 bases). Trimming took off 5 bases at V and 5 bases at J, with 24 bases between the two ends. CDR1 and CDR2 from the germline V gene are SEHNR and FQNEAQ (reference sequence). The CDR3 runs 17 residues. CDR3 in amino acids: CASSHLGRGSRAETQYF. For the CDR3, the DNA is TGTGCCAGCAGCCATTTGGGTAGGGGATCCAGGGCGGAGACCCAGTACTTC.

This clonotype has ten or more counts. The CDR3 here is CASSQRAGETQYF. CDR3 sequence (DNA): TGTGCCAGCAGCCAGAGAGCGGGCGAGACCCAGTACTTC. This sequence joins TRBV9 and TRBJ2-5; D possibly corresponds to TRBD2 (6 bases). V was cut by 4 bases and J by 5 bases, with 12 bases left in between. This CDR3 region has 13 residues. CDR1 and CDR2 from the germline V gene are SGDLS and YYNGEE.